This is a list of T cell receptor beta chains from one sample in a study of tumor T cells in aggressive B-cell lymphoma. Profiled with immunoSEQ multiplex PCR; TCRdb holds only in-frame clones, not every one. The top ten hold 3% to 3.5% of the sample, which has about 9,000 clones, 80% to 90% seen once. The sample consisted of tumor tissue. The source is an adult with diffuse large B cell lymphoma. The CDR3 runs from the conserved cysteine through the conserved F or W. D genes are given only for firm matches. Clone size, where shown, is once, few, many, or a class for clones that have expanded.

D,J,length,size,V,CDR3,DNA
TRBD2,TRBJ2-1,16,-,TRBV7-8,CASSRLGLAGGNEQFF,TGTGCCAGCAGCCGCCTGGGTCTAGCGGGGGGCAATGAGCAGTTCTTC
-,TRBJ2-1,15,-,TRBV10-3,CAISGSGAETNEQFF,TGTGCCATCAGTGGGTCGGGGGCCGAAACCAATGAGCAGTTCTTC
-,TRBJ1-1,12,few,TRBV5-6,CASSPGDREAFF,TGTGCCAGCAGCCCCGGGGATCGAGAAGCTTTCTTT
-,TRBJ1-5,16,-,TRBV7-8,CASSLAVLGTGQPQHF,TGTGCCAGCAGCTTAGCGGTATTGGGTACAGGCCAGCCCCAGCATTTT
-,TRBJ2-2,15,-,TRBV5-1,CASSLGGTVTGELFF,TGCGCCAGCAGCTTGGGAGGTACGGTGACCGGGGAGCTGTTTTTT
-,TRBJ2-7,11,once,TRBV6-5,CASSSYYEQYF,TGTGCCAGCAGTTCGTACTACGAGCAGTACTTC
-,TRBJ1-5,16,-,TRBV5-1,CASSSRRQAGEQPQHF,TGCGCCAGCAGCTCGAGGCGCCAGGCGGGAGAACAGCCCCAGCATTTT
-,TRBJ2-1,15,-,TRBV6-5,CASSYAGLDYNEQFF,TGTGCCAGCAGTTACGCGGGGTTGGACTACAATGAGCAGTTCTTC
TRBD1,TRBJ1-2,13,-,TRBV28,CASSSGTGDGYTF,TGTGCCAGCAGCTCCGGGACAGGGGACGGCTACACCTTC
-,TRBJ1-1,15,-,TRBV6-5,CASIPPGSLRTEAFF,TGTGCCAGCATCCCCCCGGGGAGTCTTCGCACTGAAGCTTTCTTT
TRBD1,TRBJ1-2,15,-,TRBV6-5,CASSYVFGTGDGYTF,TGTGCCAGCAGTTACGTCTTCGGGACAGGGGATGGCTACACCTTC
TRBD1,TRBJ1-4,14,-,TRBV28,CASSLDRLGEKLFF,TGTGCCAGCAGTCTGGACAGGTTGGGTGAAAAACTGTTTTTT
TRBD2,TRBJ2-5,17,-,TRBV5-4,CASRASGLAGAQGTQYF,TGTGCCAGCAGGGCAAGCGGACTAGCGGGGGCGCAGGGGACCCAGTACTTC
TRBD1,TRBJ2-4,17,few,TRBV4-3,CASSQTGTGVAKNIQYF,TGCGCCAGCAGCCAGACCGGGACAGGGGTTGCCAAAAACATTCAGTACTTC
-,TRBJ1-4,16,-,TRBV18,CASSPPGTGKSEKLFF,TGTGCCAGCTCACCACCCGGCACAGGGAAAAGTGAAAAACTGTTTTTT
TRBD2,TRBJ2-5,14,-,TRBV7-7,CASSLSGGAKTQYF,TGTGCCAGCAGCTTGAGCGGGGGGGCGAAGACCCAGTACTTC
-,TRBJ2-7,12,-,TRBV6-5,CASSAGGYEQYF,TGTGCCAGCAGCGCCGGGGGCTACGAGCAGTACTTC
TRBD2,TRBJ2-1,16,-,TRBV4-1,CASSPQRGVFKHEQFF,TGCGCCAGCAGCCCCCAGCGGGGGGTTTTTAAGCATGAGCAGTTCTTC
-,TRBJ1-1,21,once,TRBV21-1,CASSKAFSTWTGKEWMPEAFF,TGTGCCAGCAGCAAAGCGTTTTCAACGTGGACAGGCAAGGAATGGATGCCTGAAGCTTTCTTT
TRBD2,TRBJ2-3,15,-,TRBV7-6,CASSLGGGGTDTQYF,TGTGCCAGCAGCTTAGGCGGGGGAGGCACAGATACGCAGTATTTT
-,TRBJ1-2,16,once,TRBV28,CASSLSPPLGQSRYTF,TGTGCCAGCAGTTTATCCCCCCCCCTGGGGCAGTCGCGCTACACCTTC
TRBD1,TRBJ1-4,14,-,TRBV30,CAWSVGTGREKLFF,TGTGCCTGGAGTGTGGGGACAGGGAGGGAAAAACTGTTTTTT
-,TRBJ2-6,18,-,TRBV27,CASSLRLMKASGANVLTF,TGTGCCAGCAGTCTCAGGCTAATGAAGGCCTCTGGGGCCAACGTCCTGACTTTC
TRBD1,TRBJ2-2,14,-,TRBV29-1,CSVVPGQGTGELFF,TGCAGCGTCGTCCCGGGACAGGGGACCGGGGAGCTGTTTTTT
-,TRBJ1-5,17,-,TRBV30,CAWSVSEGTVANQPQHF,TGTGCCTGGAGTGTGTCCGAGGGAACCGTAGCGAATCAGCCCCAGCATTTT
TRBD2,TRBJ2-7,14,few,TRBV5-6,CASSHASGIYEQYF,TGTGCCAGCAGCCATGCTAGCGGGATCTACGAGCAGTACTTC
TRBD1,TRBJ1-6,16,-,TRBV2,CASNRQGRSYNSPLHF,TGTGCCAGCAACAGACAGGGGCGCTCCTATAATTCACCCCTCCACTTT
TRBD1,TRBJ2-4,14,few,TRBV27,CASSLSGGGNIQYF,TGTGCCAGCAGTTTATCAGGGGGCGGAAACATTCAGTACTTC
-,TRBJ2-7,14,-,TRBV9,CARGGARRSYEQYF,TGTGCCAGGGGGGGGGCGCGCCGCTCCTACGAGCAGTACTTC
-,TRBJ1-6,17,-,TRBV21-1,CASSTKGRDNEPSPLHF,TGTGCCAGCAGCACAAAAGGCCGGGACAATGAACCTTCACCCCTCCACTTT
TRBD1,TRBJ1-1,14,large,TRBV5-8,CASSWGQGSTEAFF,TGTGCCAGCAGCTGGGGACAGGGTAGCACTGAAGCTTTCTTT
-,TRBJ1-1,15,-,TRBV27,CASSLIKPGPQGAFF,TGTGCCAGCAGTCTCATTAAACCGGGACCACAGGGAGCTTTCTTT
TRBD2,TRBJ2-7,14,-,TRBV2,CASTRVAGGSEQYF,TGTGCCAGCACCCGGGTAGCGGGGGGATCCGAGCAGTACTTC
TRBD1,TRBJ2-7,14,-,TRBV2,CASSERDRAYEQYF,TGTGCCAGCAGTGAACGGGACAGGGCCTACGAGCAGTACTTC
TRBD1,TRBJ1-6,16,-,TRBV19,CASSIHTGTGDSPLHF,TGTGCCAGTAGTATCCACACCGGGACAGGGGATTCACCCCTCCACTTT
-,TRBJ2-7,14,-,TRBV7-2,CASSSGISAYEQYF,TGTGCCAGCAGCTCCGGGATTAGCGCCTACGAGCAGTACTTC
-,TRBJ1-5,12,-,TRBV28,CASATGRMAQHF,TGTGCCAGTGCCACAGGGCGGATGGCCCAGCATTTT
TRBD1,TRBJ2-2,20,once,TRBV19,CASSNLRVGQGSINIGELFF,TGTGCCAGTAGTAATCTCCGGGTGGGACAGGGCAGCATTAACATCGGGGAGCTGTTTTTT
-,TRBJ2-3,13,-,TRBV11-2,CASSREVSYTQYF,TGTGCCAGCAGCCGTGAGGTGTCGTATACGCAGTATTTT
-,TRBJ1-4,13,-,TRBV16,CASSRQSIRGVHF,TGTGCCAGCAGCCGCCAATCCATCCGGGGGGTTCATTTT
-,TRBJ1-1,14,-,TRBV9,CASSVGLSNTEAFF,TGTGCCAGCAGCGTAGGCCTAAGTAACACTGAAGCTTTCTTT
TRBD2,TRBJ2-5,16,-,TRBV7-2,CASSLVSGGVQETQYF,TGTGCCAGCAGCTTAGTTAGCGGGGGGGTTCAAGAGACCCAGTACTTC
-,TRBJ2-1,16,-,TRBV14,CASSQDLPGPYNEQFF,TGTGCCAGCAGCCAAGATCTTCCAGGGCCCTACAATGAGCAGTTCTTC
-,TRBJ1-4,13,-,TRBV4-2,CASSPPGGEKLFF,TGTGCCAGCAGCCCCCCGGGGGGTGAAAAACTGTTTTTT
-,TRBJ2-1,13,-,TRBV4-3,CASSQERGLEQFF,TGCGCCAGCAGCCAAGAGCGGGGGCTTGAGCAGTTCTTC
-,TRBJ2-7,15,-,TRBV11-1,CASSPRDRPLYEQYF,TGTGCCAGCAGCCCGCGGGACCGACCCCTCTACGAGCAGTACTTC
-,TRBJ2-1,15,-,TRBV5-1,CASDFGRGAYNEQFF,TGCGCCAGCGACTTTGGTCGGGGGGCGTACAATGAGCAGTTCTTC
-,TRBJ1-2,13,-,TRBV7-2,CASSVQGNYGYTF,TGTGCCAGCAGCGTCCAGGGTAACTATGGCTACACCTTC
TRBD1,TRBJ1-5,14,-,TRBV5-6,CASSLDRGNQPQHF,TGTGCCAGCAGCTTGGACAGGGGAAATCAGCCCCAGCATTTT
-,TRBJ1-3,14,-,TRBV7-9,CASTSGSMRNTIYF,TGTGCCAGCACCTCGGGGTCAATGAGAAACACCATATATTTT
-,TRBJ1-5,13,-,TRBV30,CAWSVQGNQPQHF,TGTGCCTGGAGTGTACAGGGTAATCAGCCCCAGCATTTT